This TCR beta chain was found in a study of breast tumors, draining lymph nodes, adjacent tissues. TCRdb re-called the multiplex PCR reads with MiXCR, one entry per CDR3 protein. The data show around 130,000 distinct CDR3 sequences, about 30% seen once. The lymph nodes were axillary draining lymph nodes from breast cancer patients. Germline CDR1 MNHEY, CDR2 SVGAGI. The CDR3 is made up of 15 amino acids. V gave up 5 bases and J gave up 0 bases, with 11 bases separating them. This clonotype showed up many times. Its cognate antigen is unknown. Findings of the study overall: Tumor and nontumor repertoires were significantly more similar in luminal-like than in basal-like breast cancer. Tumor TCR diversity was below lymph nodes but above nontumor tissue. Most tumor T cells seemingly derive from lymph node, then expand in tumor. The lymph node origin of tumor T cells was framed as consistent with a hypothesis, not demonstrated.

The source of this sequence is a female donor with breast cancer. Some clones in this sample may be carry-over from other donors' samples. The sequenced material came from axillary lymph node tissue. This rearrangement joins TRBV6-5 to TRBJ1-5; a possible D gene is TRBD1 (5 bases). In nucleotides, the CDR3 is TGTGCCAGCAGTCTCGGGGGGTATAGCAATCAGCCCCAGCATTTT. This translates into CASSLGGYSNQPQHF.